This is a list of T cell receptor beta chains from one sample in a study of identical twins. One entry per CDR3 protein results from TCRdb running MiXCR on the 5' RACE reads. The table records 500,000 to 650,000 distinct CDR3 sequences, 20% to 25% of them present only once. Another study also made use of these data, one on yellow fever vaccine responses in identical twins.

The sample taken for sequencing was CD4+ T cells sorted from blood. These receptors all come from a woman under 30 in good health. Both conserved end residues are part of each CDR3. Clone size is stated in some rows and not others, as once, few, many or a class when expanded.

TRBJ2-1 | TRBV15 | . | CATTETSLDEQFF
TRBJ2-7 | TRBV5-1 | few | CASSSGQFTYEQYF
TRBJ2-1 | TRBV20-1 | . | CSARQGIYNEQFF
TRBJ2-1 | TRBV12-3/TRBV12-4 | few | CASRRNTAGAYNEQFF
TRBJ2-7 | TRBV5-5 | few | CASSLQTGFTYEQYF
TRBJ2-7 | TRBV24-1 | . | CATSVQGLNGDEQYF
TRBJ2-5 | TRBV5-1 | . | CASSPGPTEETQYF
TRBJ2-7 | TRBV5-1 | few | CASSGTGGLDEQYF
TRBJ2-7 | TRBV7-2 | . | CASSLYGLAGSSYEQYF
TRBJ2-1 | TRBV12-3/TRBV12-4 | few | CASSFTRWTEQFF
TRBJ2-7 | TRBV4-1 | few | CASSQPTGYEQYF
TRBJ2-2 | TRBV13 | few | CASSLGGAFAGELFF
TRBJ2-5 | TRBV12-3/TRBV12-4 | . | CASSPAGTHRETQYF